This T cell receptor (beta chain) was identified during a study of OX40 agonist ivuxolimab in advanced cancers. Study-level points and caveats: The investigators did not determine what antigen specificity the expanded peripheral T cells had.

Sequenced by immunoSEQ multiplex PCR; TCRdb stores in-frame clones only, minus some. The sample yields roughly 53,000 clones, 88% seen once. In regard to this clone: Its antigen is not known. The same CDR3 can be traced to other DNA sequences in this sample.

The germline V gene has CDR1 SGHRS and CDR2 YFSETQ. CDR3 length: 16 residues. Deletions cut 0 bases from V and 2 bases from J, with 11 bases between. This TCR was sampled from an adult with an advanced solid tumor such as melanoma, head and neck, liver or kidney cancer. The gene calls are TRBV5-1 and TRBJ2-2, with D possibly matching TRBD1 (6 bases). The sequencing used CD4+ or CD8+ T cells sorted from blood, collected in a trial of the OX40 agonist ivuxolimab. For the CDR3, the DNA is TGCGCCAGCAGCTTGGGTGGGGGCATCAACACCGGGGAGCTGTTTTTT. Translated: CASSLGGGINTGELFF.